What follows are 22 T cell receptor beta chains derived from one specimen sequenced in a study of blood T cells in healthy people across ages. The second PCR ran roughly 6 to 11 cycles with a sample-barcoded 5' primer and J-beta primers. TCRdb redid the calling of the 5' RACE reads with MiXCR, one entry per CDR3 protein. The data hold some 900,000 distinct CDR3 sequences, with under 50% observed a single time. Sequenced input: blood. The receptor set was obtained from a man aged 25-45 years in good health.

This clonotype was observed a handful of times. This chain uses TRBV10-3 with TRBJ2-7; D remains unclear. V gave up 4 bases and J gave up 1 base, with 11 bases separating them. The CDR3 length is 14 residues. Germline assignment: CDR1 ENHRY and CDR2 SYGVKD. The CDR3 bases are TGTGCCATCAGTGGCCTGGCTGAATCCTACGAGCAGTACTTC. Amino acids: CAISGLAESYEQYF.

The chain carries TRBV7-9 and TRBJ2-1; no clear D. Trimming removed 6 bases from V and 15 bases from J, with 15 bases in between. The V gene's germline CDR1 is SEHNR and CDR2 FQNEAQ (reference sequence). This CDR3 contains 11 residues. Here the CDR3 reads CASSYTVLRFF. The CDR3 region has the DNA TGTGCCAGCAGTTACACAGTTTTAAGGTTCTTC.

The chain joins TRBV29-1 to TRBJ1-3; D not certain. The length of the CDR3 is 11 residues. Trimming cost V 5 bases and J 0 bases, with 2 bases left between them. Per the germline V gene, CDR1 is SQVTM and CDR2 is ANQGSEA. The CDR3 region is CSVNSGNTIYF. The CDR3 nucleotides read TGCAGCGTTAACTCTGGAAACACCATATATTTT.

The V gene is TRBV4-2, the J gene TRBJ2-1; no reliable D call. The CDR3 runs to 13 residues. V lost 1 base and J lost 6, with 7 bases in between. CDR1 and CDR2 (germline): LGHNA, YNFKEQ. CDR3 bases: TGTGCCAGCAGCCAAGTTGGCGTCAATGAGCAGTTCTTC. As protein: CASSQVGVNEQFF.

The gene calls are TRBV20-1 and TRBJ1-5; tentatively, D is TRBD1 (5 bases). Germline-derived CDR1 and CDR2 are DFQATT and SNEGSKA (reference sequence). The CDR3 extends over 15 amino acids. V shed 6 bases and J shed 0 bases, with 15 bases lying between them. CDR3 sequence reads: CSALTGRYSNQPQHF. CDR3 DNA: TGCAGTGCCCTAACAGGACGGTATAGCAATCAGCCCCAGCATTTT.

The J gene is TRBJ2-1, the V gene TRBV7-9; maybe TRBD1 (7 bases). The CDR3 has 16 amino acids. V was cut by 9 bases and J by 1 base, with 19 bases left in between. CDR1 and CDR2 from the germline V gene are SEHNR and FQNEAQ (reference sequence). Here the CDR3 DNA reads TGTGCCAGTAGGGGTTGGGCGGGACAGTCCTACAATGAGCAGTTCTTC. This encodes CASRGWAGQSYNEQFF. Full variable domain (remainder filled in from reference TRBV7-9 and TRBJ2-1): DTGVSQNPRHKITKRGQNVTFRCDPISEHNRLYWYRQTLGQGPEFLTYFQNEAQLEKSRLLSDRFSAERPKGSFSTLEIQRTEQGDSAMYLCASRGWAGQSYNEQFFGPGTRLTVL.

This clonotype showed up just a few times. CDR3 in DNA: TGTGCCAGCAGCTTAGCGACTAGCGGGCCGAATGAGCAGTTCTTC. Its translation: CASSLATSGPNEQFF. The chain links TRBV7-6 to TRBJ2-1, with 10 bases aligning to TRBD2. With 0 bases clipped from V and 7 bases from J, the junction kept 3 bases outside the gene matches. Per the germline V gene, CDR1 is SGHVS and CDR2 is FNYEAQ. The CDR3 spans 15 residues.

The chain combines TRBV7-9 with TRBJ2-3; 7 positions match TRBD2. V gave up 6 bases and J gave up 2 bases; unmatched junction bases: 11. The CDR3 is 16 residues long. CDR1 and CDR2 (germline): SEHNR, FQNEAQ (reference sequence). The chain's CDR3 is CASSTAGPGFTDTQYF. In nucleotides, the CDR3 is TGTGCCAGCAGTACAGCGGGGCCGGGGTTCACAGATACGCAGTATTTT.

This clonotype was seen only a few times. The V gene is TRBV6-2 or TRBV6-3, the J gene TRBJ2-7; D not certain. Germline V gene sequence: CDR1 MNHEY, CDR2 SVGEGT. V lost 3 bases to trimming and J lost 0 bases, with 18 bases between them. CDR3 size: 17 residues. CDR3 residues: CASSYSPEERSSYEQYF. CDR3 DNA sequence: TGTGCCAGCAGTTATTCCCCTGAAGAGAGGAGCTCCTACGAGCAGTACTTC.

The chain is built from TRBV29-1 and TRBJ1-1; TRBD1 is a possible D gene (5 bases). Germline assignment: CDR1 SQVTM and CDR2 ANQGSEA. Trimming pared 7 bases from V and 4 bases from J, leaving 16 bases between. The CDR3 spans 13 residues. The CDR3 sequence is CSGAAGTGTEAFF. The CDR3 DNA reads as TGCAGCGGGGCCGCGGGGACGGGCACTGAAGCTTTCTTT.

The rearrangement uses TRBV20-1 and TRBJ2-5; 10 nucleotides align to TRBD2. V trimming: 6 bases; J trimming: 2 bases; junction bases outside the gene matches: 9. CDR1 is DFQATT, CDR2 SNEGSKA, per germline (reference sequence). The CDR3 spans 15 residues. The CDR3 bases are TGCAGTGCGGAACTAGCGGGGCCTACTCAAGAGACCCAGTACTTC. It encodes CSAELAGPTQETQYF.

This clonotype was detected a few times. The chain joins TRBV20-1 to TRBJ2-3, with TRBD1 identical over 8 bases. The CDR3 covers 16 residues. The junction had 13 bases not matched to a gene; V was cut back by 6 bases and J by 2 bases. From germline, CDR1 is DFQATT and CDR2 SNEGSKA (reference sequence). The CDR3 here is CSANPPRDRSTDTQYF. The CDR3 nucleotides read TGCAGTGCCAACCCCCCCCGGGACAGGTCCACAGATACGCAGTATTTT.

The chain links TRBV5-1 to TRBJ2-6; D remains unclear. In germline, CDR1 is SGHRS, CDR2 YFSETQ. V lost 4 bases and J lost 1, with 15 bases in between. This CDR3 is built from 17 residues. The CDR3 nucleotides read TGCGCCAGCAGCCCCGTCATACGTGGATCTGGGGCCAACGTCCTGACTTTC. This encodes CASSPVIRGSGANVLTF.

This clonotype is a singleton in its sample. This sequence joins TRBV10-3 and TRBJ2-7, with a weak D call TRBD1 (5 bases). The V and J ends lost 7 bases and 3 bases respectively, with 13 bases between them. The CDR3 contains 13 residues. Germline-derived CDR1 and CDR2 are ENHRY and SYGVKD. CDR3 in DNA: TGTGCCATCACCCCGACAGCCGACTACGAGCAGTACTTC. Amino acid sequence: CAITPTADYEQYF.

The chain uses TRBV3-1 and TRBJ2-7; D call uncertain. CDR3 length: 13 residues. V was shortened by 0 bases and J by 2 bases, with 5 bases between the two germline ends. The V gene's germline CDR1 is LGHDT and CDR2 YNNKEL (reference sequence). CDR3 amino acids: CASSQDKTYEQYF. The DNA for the CDR3 is TGTGCCAGCAGCCAAGACAAGACCTACGAGCAGTACTTC.

The rearrangement joins TRBV21-1 to TRBJ2-7; the tabulated D call, TRBD2, remains unverified against the DNA. TRBV21-1 is a pseudogene segment. CDR3 length: 16 residues. The CDR3 nucleotides are TGTGCCAGCAGCAAGCACCCTTATAACGAGGGCTACGAGCAGTACTTC. The encoded protein is CASSKHPYNEGYEQYF.

Worth noting for this clonotype: A much larger clone lies a single base off, so this may be a read error. The chain is built from TRBV28 and TRBJ2-1; 8 positions match TRBD2. The tail of the sequence fits TRBJ2-7 better, so the J call may be wrong. This CDR3 is 17 amino acids long. Germline CDR1 and CDR2: MDHEN and SYDVKM. CDR3 bases: TGTGCCAGCAGACGAGCTGTCGGGGGGGTGTCCTACAATGAGCAGTACTTC. Translation gives CASRRAVGGVSYNEQYF.

There are a few counts of this clonotype. V gene TRBV11-2 combines with J gene TRBJ2-1; D is unclear. The CDR3 length is 12 residues. V lost 5 bases and J 10 bases, leaving 12 bases between the germline ends. Germline-derived CDR1 and CDR2 are SGHAT and FQNNGV. The CDR3 sequence: CASSRPSAEQFF. The CDR3 coding sequence is TGTGCCAGCAGCCGACCTTCCGCCGAGCAGTTCTTC.

This clonotype appeared a few times. The chain employs TRBV29-1 and TRBJ2-7; TRBD1 aligns across 8 bases. The CDR3 contains 12 residues. Per germline, CDR1 SQVTM and CDR2 ANQGSEA. The V gene end was trimmed by 6 bases and the J gene end by 4 bases; junction bases not matched to a gene: 5. CDR3 in DNA: TGCAGCGTGCTGGGACAGGATTACGAGCAGTACTTC. Encoded protein: CSVLGQDYEQYF.

The chain links TRBV6-2 or TRBV6-3 to TRBJ2-7; D is possibly TRBD1 (6 bases). In germline, CDR1 is MNHEY, CDR2 SVGEGT. The CDR3 sequence is 13 residues long. V was pared by 8 bases and J by 3 bases, with 14 bases between. CDR3: CASLEQGDYEQYF. The CDR3 nucleotides read TGTGCCAGCCTCGAACAGGGAGACTACGAGCAGTACTTC.

The table lists this clonotype with a few counts. The J gene is TRBJ2-4, the V gene TRBV5-1; 8 bases are shared with TRBD2. TRBJ2-7 matches the DNA end more closely, so the J call is doubtful. Germline V gene sequence: CDR1 SGHRS, CDR2 YFSETQ. The CDR3 runs 14 residues. Here the CDR3 reads CASSIGTSQYEQYF. The CDR3 DNA is TGCGCCAGCAGCATCGGGACTAGTCAGTACGAGCAGTACTTC.

For this clonotype: The junction shows a germline mismatch at one end, possibly a read error. V gene TRBV7-9 combines with J gene TRBJ1-2; TRBD1 matches at 9 bases. The germline V gene encodes CDR1 SEHNR and CDR2 FQNEAQ (reference sequence). The CDR3 contains 14 residues. The CDR3 coding sequence is TGTGCCACCAGCTTGGGGACAGGGATGGTTGGCTACACCTTC. It encodes CATSLGTGMVGYTF.